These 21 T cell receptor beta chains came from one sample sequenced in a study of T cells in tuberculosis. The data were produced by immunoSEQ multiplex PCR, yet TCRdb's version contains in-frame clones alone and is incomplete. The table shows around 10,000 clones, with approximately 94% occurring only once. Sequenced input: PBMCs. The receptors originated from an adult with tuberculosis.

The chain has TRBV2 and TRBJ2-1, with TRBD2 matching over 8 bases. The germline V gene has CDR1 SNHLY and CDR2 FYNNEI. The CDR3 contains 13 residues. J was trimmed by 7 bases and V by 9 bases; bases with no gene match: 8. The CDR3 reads CASPGGQSNEQFF. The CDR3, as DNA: TGTGCCAGTCCGGGGGGGCAATCAAATGAGCAGTTCTTC.

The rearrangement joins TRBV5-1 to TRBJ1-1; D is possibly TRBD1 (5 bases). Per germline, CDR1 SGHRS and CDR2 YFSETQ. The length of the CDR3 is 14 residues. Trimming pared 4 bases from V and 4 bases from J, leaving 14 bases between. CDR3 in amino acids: CASSLGADTTEAFF. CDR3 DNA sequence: TGCGCCAGCAGCCTTGGGGCAGACACCACTGAAGCTTTCTTT.

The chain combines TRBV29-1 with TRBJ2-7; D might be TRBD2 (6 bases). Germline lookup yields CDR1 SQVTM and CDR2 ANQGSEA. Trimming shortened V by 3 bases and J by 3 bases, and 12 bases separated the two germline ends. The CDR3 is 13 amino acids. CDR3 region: CSVETGDFYEQYF. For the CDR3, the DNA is TGCAGCGTTGAGACCGGGGACTTCTACGAGCAGTACTTC.

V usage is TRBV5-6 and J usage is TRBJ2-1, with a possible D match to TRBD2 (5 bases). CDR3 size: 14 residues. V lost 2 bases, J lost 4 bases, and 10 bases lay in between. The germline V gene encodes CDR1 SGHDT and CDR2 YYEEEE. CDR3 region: CASSLPGIYNEQFF. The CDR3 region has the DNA TGTGCCAGCAGCTTACCGGGAATTTACAATGAGCAGTTCTTC.

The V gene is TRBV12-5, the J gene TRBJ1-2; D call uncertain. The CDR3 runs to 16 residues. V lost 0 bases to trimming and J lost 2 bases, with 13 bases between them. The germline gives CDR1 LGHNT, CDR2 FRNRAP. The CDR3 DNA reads TGTGCTAGTGGTTTGGTACTCGGGGAATCGAACTATGGCTACACCTTC. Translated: CASGLVLGESNYGYTF.

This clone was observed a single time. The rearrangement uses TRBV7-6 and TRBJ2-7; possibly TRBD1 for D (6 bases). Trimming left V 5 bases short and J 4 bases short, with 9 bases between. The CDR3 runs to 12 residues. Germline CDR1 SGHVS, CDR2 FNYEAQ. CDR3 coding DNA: TGTGCCAGCAGCCAAAGGGGGTACGAGCAGTACTTC. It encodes CASSQRGYEQYF.

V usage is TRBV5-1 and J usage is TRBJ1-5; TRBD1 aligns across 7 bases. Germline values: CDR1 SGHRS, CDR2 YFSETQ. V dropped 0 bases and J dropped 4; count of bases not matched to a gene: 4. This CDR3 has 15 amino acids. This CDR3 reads CASSLEGAPNQPQHF. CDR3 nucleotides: TGCGCCAGCAGCTTGGAGGGGGCCCCTAATCAGCCCCAGCATTTT.

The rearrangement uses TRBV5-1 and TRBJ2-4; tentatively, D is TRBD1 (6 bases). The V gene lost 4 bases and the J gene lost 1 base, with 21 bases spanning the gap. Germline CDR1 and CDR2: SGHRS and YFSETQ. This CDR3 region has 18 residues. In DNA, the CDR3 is TGCGCCAGCAGCATCGCCGGGACAATACAACGGGCCAAAAACATTCAGTACTTC. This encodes CASSIAGTIQRAKNIQYF.

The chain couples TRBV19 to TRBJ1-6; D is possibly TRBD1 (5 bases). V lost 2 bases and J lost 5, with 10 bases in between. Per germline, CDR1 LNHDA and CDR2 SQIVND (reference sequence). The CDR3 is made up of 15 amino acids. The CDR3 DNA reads TGTGCCAGTAGTATAAGCGACAGCGATAATTCACCCCTCCACTTT. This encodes CASSISDSDNSPLHF. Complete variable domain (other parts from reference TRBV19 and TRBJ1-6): DGGITQSPKYLFRKEGQNVTLSCEQNLNHDAMYWYRQDPGQGLRLIYYSQIVNDFQKGDIAEGYSVSREKKESFPLTVTSAQKNPTAFYLCASSISDSDNSPLHFGNGTRLTVT.

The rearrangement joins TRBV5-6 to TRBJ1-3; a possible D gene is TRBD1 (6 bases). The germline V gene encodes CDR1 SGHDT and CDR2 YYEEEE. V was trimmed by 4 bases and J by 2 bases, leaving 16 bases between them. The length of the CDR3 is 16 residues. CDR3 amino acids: CASSPTGTQAGNTIYF. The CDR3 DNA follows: TGTGCCAGCAGCCCCACCGGGACACAGGCTGGAAACACCATATATTTT.

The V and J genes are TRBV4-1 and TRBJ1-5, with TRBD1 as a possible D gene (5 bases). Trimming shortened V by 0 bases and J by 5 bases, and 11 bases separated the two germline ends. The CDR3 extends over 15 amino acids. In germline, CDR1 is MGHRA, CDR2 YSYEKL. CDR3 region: CASSQEGRGHQPQHF. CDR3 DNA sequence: TGCGCCAGCAGCCAAGAAGGGAGGGGCCATCAGCCCCAGCATTTT.

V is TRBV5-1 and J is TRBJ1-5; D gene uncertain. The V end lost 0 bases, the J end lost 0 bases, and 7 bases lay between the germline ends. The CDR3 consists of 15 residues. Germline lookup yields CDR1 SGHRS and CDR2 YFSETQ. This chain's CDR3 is CASSLEHFSNQPQHF. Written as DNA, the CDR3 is TGCGCCAGCAGCTTGGAACATTTTAGCAATCAGCCCCAGCATTTT.

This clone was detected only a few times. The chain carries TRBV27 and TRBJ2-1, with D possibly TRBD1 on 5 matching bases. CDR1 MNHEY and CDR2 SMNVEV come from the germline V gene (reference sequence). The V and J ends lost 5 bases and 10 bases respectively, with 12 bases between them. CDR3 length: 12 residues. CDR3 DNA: TGTGCCAGCAGTGCTTTGGGGCGGGAGCAGTTCTTC. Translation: CASSALGREQFF.

CDR3 sequence: CASSRTGGSNQPQHF. DNA for the CDR3: TGTGCCAGCAGTAGGACAGGGGGTAGCAATCAGCCCCAGCATTTT. V is TRBV6-6 and J is TRBJ1-5; 10 bases match TRBD1. CDR1 MNHNY and CDR2 SVGAGI come from the germline V gene (reference sequence). J was trimmed by 0 bases and V by 5 bases; bases with no gene match: 1. This CDR3 spans 15 amino acids.

In DNA, the CDR3 is TGCGCCAGCAGCTTGGGTGGGGCCTACGGCGCTGAAGCTTTCTTT. Amino acids: CASSLGGAYGAEAFF. J is TRBJ1-1 and V is TRBV5-1; TRBD1 might be the D (5 bases). V was trimmed by 0 bases and J by 6 bases, leaving 15 bases between them. The CDR3 covers 15 residues. Germline V gene data show CDR1 as SGHRS and CDR2 as YFSETQ. The complete variable domain, with remaining parts taken from reference TRBV5-1 and TRBJ1-1, reads KAGVTQTPRYLIKTRGQQVTLSCSPISGHRSVSWYQQTPGQGLQFLFEYFSETQRNKGNFPGRFSGRQFSNSRSEMNVSTLELGDSALYLCASSLGGAYGAEAFFGQGTRLTVV.

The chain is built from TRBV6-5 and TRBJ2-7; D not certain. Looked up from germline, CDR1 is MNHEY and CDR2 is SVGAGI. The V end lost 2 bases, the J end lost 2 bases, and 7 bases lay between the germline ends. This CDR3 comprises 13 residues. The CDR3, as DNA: TGTGCCAGCAGTTACGGCAGTACCTACGAGCAGTACTTC. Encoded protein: CASSYGSTYEQYF.

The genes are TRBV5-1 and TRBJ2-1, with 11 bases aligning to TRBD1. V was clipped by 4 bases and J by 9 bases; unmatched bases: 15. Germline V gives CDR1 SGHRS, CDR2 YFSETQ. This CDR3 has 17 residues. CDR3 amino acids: CASSNIYRDRGTTEQFF. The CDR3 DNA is TGCGCCAGCAGCAACATATACCGGGACAGGGGGACCACTGAGCAGTTCTTC.

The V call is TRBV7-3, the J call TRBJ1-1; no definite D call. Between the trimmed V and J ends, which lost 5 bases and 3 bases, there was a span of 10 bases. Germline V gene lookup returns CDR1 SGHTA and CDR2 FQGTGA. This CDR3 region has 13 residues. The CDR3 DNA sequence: TGTGCCAGCAGCCTGTACTCGGACACTGAAGCTTTCTTT. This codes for CASSLYSDTEAFF.

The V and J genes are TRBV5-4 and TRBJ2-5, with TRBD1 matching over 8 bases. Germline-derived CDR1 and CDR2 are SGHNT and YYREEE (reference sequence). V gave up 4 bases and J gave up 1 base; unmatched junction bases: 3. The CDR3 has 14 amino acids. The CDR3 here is CASSGQGPQETQYF. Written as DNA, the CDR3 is TGTGCCAGCAGCGGACAGGGTCCCCAAGAGACCCAGTACTTC.

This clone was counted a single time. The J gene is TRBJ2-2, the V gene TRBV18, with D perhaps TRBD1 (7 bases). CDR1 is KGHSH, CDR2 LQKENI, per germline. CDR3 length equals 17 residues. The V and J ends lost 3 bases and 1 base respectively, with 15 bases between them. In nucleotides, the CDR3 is TGTGCCAGCTCACCTCGAGGAGGGGGCTTGAACACCGGGGAGCTGTTTTTT. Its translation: CASSPRGGGLNTGELFF.

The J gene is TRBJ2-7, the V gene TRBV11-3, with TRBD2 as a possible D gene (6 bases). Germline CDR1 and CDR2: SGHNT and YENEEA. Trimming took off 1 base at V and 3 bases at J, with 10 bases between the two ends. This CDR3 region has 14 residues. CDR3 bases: TGTGCCAGCAGCTTAGGCGGGGCGGGCTACGAGCAGTACTTC. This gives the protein CASSLGGAGYEQYF.